These 32 T cell receptor beta chains were sequenced from one sample in a study of control samples from healthy donors and cancer patients. Assay: immunoSEQ multiplex PCR; the TCRdb copy retains only in-frame clones and omits some. The data show tens of thousands of clones, more than 65% seen once. Sequencing used PBMCs. All receptors come from a man in his 60s with head and neck cancer.

The chain recombines TRBV11-2 with TRBJ2-3; TRBD1 aligns across 8 bases. Germline trimming cut 1 base from V and 4 bases from J; bases unmatched to any gene: 4. Germline lookup yields CDR1 SGHAT and CDR2 FQNNGV. The CDR3 covers 15 residues. The CDR3 region is CASSLAGGIADTQYF. In nucleotides, the CDR3 is TGTGCCAGCAGCTTAGCAGGGGGCATTGCAGATACGCAGTATTTT.

V is TRBV11-2 and J is TRBJ2-1; D is uncertain. The germline CDR1 and CDR2 sequences are SGHAT and FQNNGV. The CDR3 runs to 16 residues. With 1 base removed from V and 0 bases from J, the gap between germline ends came to 10 bases. DNA for the CDR3: TGTGCCAGCAGCTTAGTTTTGCGACTCTCCTACAATGAGCAGTTCTTC. It translates to CASSLVLRLSYNEQFF.

The rearrangement joins TRBV2 to TRBJ2-1; D is unclear. CDR1 is SNHLY, CDR2 FYNNEI, per germline. The CDR3 spans 16 residues. The V end lost 5 bases, the J end lost 7 bases, and 21 bases lay between the germline ends. The CDR3 spells CASSSTYSHFGNEQFF. Written as DNA, the CDR3 is TGTGCCAGCAGTTCGACCTACTCTCATTTTGGAAATGAGCAGTTCTTC.

The V gene is TRBV28, the J gene TRBJ2-7; 7 bases line up with TRBD2. The CDR3 spans 14 residues. V was pared by 3 bases and J by 4 bases, with 6 bases of the junction left unmatched. Looked up from germline, CDR1 is MDHEN and CDR2 is SYDVKM. The CDR3, as DNA: TGTGCCAGCAGTTTCGGGGAGGGAGTGTACGAGCAGTACTTC. Its protein is CASSFGEGVYEQYF.

The sample holds a few counts of this clone. The chain combines TRBV4-1 with TRBJ1-2, with unresolved D. This CDR3 region has 13 residues. CDR1 MGHRA and CDR2 YSYEKL come from the germline V gene. V was clipped by 1 base and J by 8 bases, with 11 bases between them. The CDR3 coding sequence is TGCGCCAGCAGCCAAGTGACCCGGGGAGGCTACACCTTC. This codes for CASSQVTRGGYTF.

The V call is TRBV6-5, the J call TRBJ2-1; D is uncertain. V shed 8 bases and J shed 0 bases, with 11 bases lying between them. Per germline, CDR1 MNHEY and CDR2 SVGAGI. CDR3 length: 14 amino acids. The DNA for the CDR3 is TGTGCCAGCCGCCCATCGAGCTCCTACAATGAGCAGTTCTTC. As protein: CASRPSSSYNEQFF.

With regard to this clone: This may be a read error: a much more frequent sequence differs by one nucleotide. This same CDR3 is encoded by further DNA sequences in the sample. CDR3 nucleotide sequence: TGTGCCAGCAGCCAAATGAATACTGAAGCTTTCTTT. Protein: CASSQMNTEAFF. The J gene is TRBJ1-1, the V gene TRBV3-1 (or the pseudogene TRBV3-2); D uncertain. CDR3 length equals 12 residues. The germline V gene has CDR1 LGHDT and CDR2 YNNKEL (reference sequence).

V and J are TRBV6-5 and TRBJ1-2; no reliable D call. The V gene lost 6 bases and the J gene lost 4 bases, with 12 bases spanning the gap. From germline, CDR1 is MNHEY and CDR2 SVGAGI. This CDR3 is built from 13 residues. The CDR3 DNA sequence: TGTGCCAGCAGGCCCGTTGGACTCTATGGCTACACCTTC. Protein product: CASRPVGLYGYTF.

The rearrangement uses TRBV28 and TRBJ2-1; TRBD2 is a possible D gene (5 bases). The CDR3 consists of 15 residues. Trimming cost V 4 bases and J 2 bases, with 12 bases left between them. The germline gives CDR1 MDHEN, CDR2 SYDVKM. CDR3 protein: CASSSPGMPYNEQFF. In DNA, the CDR3 is TGTGCCAGCAGTTCCCCCGGGATGCCCTACAATGAGCAGTTCTTC.

This clone was seen a single time. This chain connects TRBV15 to TRBJ2-7; unclear D gene. This CDR3 contains 15 residues. CDR1 LNHNV and CDR2 YYDKDF come from the germline V gene (reference sequence). V was pared by 1 base and J by 1 base, with 11 bases between. CDR3 sequence: CATSRVSTASYEQYF. CDR3 in DNA: TGTGCCACCAGCAGAGTATCCACAGCTTCCTACGAGCAGTACTTC.

V is TRBV5-4 and J is TRBJ1-2; the D is unclear. Germline CDR1 is SGHNT and CDR2 is YYREEE (reference sequence). With 4 bases removed from V and 0 bases from J, the gap between germline ends came to 10 bases. The CDR3 loop spans 14 amino acids. The CDR3 protein is CASSQQLANYGYTF. The CDR3 DNA reads TGTGCCAGCAGCCAACAACTAGCTAACTATGGCTACACCTTC.

This chain connects TRBV28 to TRBJ2-7, with 7 bases fitting TRBD1. Germline trimming cut 6 bases from V and 3 bases from J; bases unmatched to any gene: 5. This CDR3 spans 13 amino acids. CDR1 is MDHEN, CDR2 SYDVKM, per germline. This CDR3 reads CASSDRAFYEQYF. Written as DNA, the CDR3 is TGTGCCAGCAGCGACAGGGCCTTCTACGAGCAGTACTTC. Variable domain in full (rest from reference TRBV28 and TRBJ2-7): DVKVTQSSRYLVKRTGEKVFLECVQDMDHENMFWYRQDPGLGLRLIYFSYDVKMKEKGDIPEGYSVSREKKERFSLILESASTNQTSMYLCASSDRAFYEQYFGPGTRLTVT.

This chain links TRBV18 with TRBJ2-7; D remains ambiguous. V lost 2 bases to trimming and J lost 4 bases, with 12 bases between them. This CDR3 comprises 14 residues. Germline loops: CDR1 KGHSH, CDR2 LQKENI. CDR3 coding DNA: TGTGCCAGCTCACCATTTGTGTCGGTTTACGAGCAGTACTTC. It yields the protein CASSPFVSVYEQYF.

This chain links TRBV5-4 with TRBJ2-1; TRBD2 matches 10 bases. Trimming cost V 0 bases and J 6 bases; bases outside gene matches: 15. This CDR3 has 19 residues. Germline V gene data show CDR1 as SGHNT and CDR2 as YYREEE (reference sequence). CDR3 in amino acids: CASSLGPGPLAGEINEQFF. Here the CDR3 DNA reads TGTGCCAGCAGCTTGGGGCCAGGACCTCTAGCGGGAGAGATCAATGAGCAGTTCTTC. Full variable domain (rest looked up from reference TRBV5-4 and TRBJ2-1): ETGVTQSPTHLIKTRGQQVTLRCSSQSGHNTVSWYQQALGQGPQFIFQYYREEENGRGNFPPRFSGLQFPNYSSELNVNALELDDSALYLCASSLGPGPLAGEINEQFFGPGTRLTVL.

The chain has TRBV19 and TRBJ2-7; 9 bases map to TRBD1. J was trimmed by 2 bases and V by 4 bases; bases with no gene match: 6. Germline V CDR1 and CDR2: LNHDA, SQIVND (reference sequence). This CDR3 spans 15 amino acids. The CDR3 spells CASSKGTGLAYEQYF. The CDR3 DNA sequence: TGTGCCAGTAGTAAGGGGACAGGGCTGGCCTACGAGCAGTACTTC.

The chain has TRBV6-6 and TRBJ2-3, with D perhaps matching TRBD2 (10 bases). The germline V gene has CDR1 MNHNY and CDR2 SVGAGI (reference sequence). The CDR3 extends over 19 amino acids. The V end lost 5 bases, the J end lost 1 base, and 25 bases lay between the germline ends. DNA of the CDR3: TGTGCCAGCAGTCCCAGGACAGGGGCTAGCGGGAGTGGCACAGATACGCAGTATTTT. This translates into CASSPRTGASGSGTDTQYF.

The chain couples TRBV5-4 to TRBJ2-1; 9 bases map to TRBD2. CDR3 length: 18 residues. Germline V gene lookup returns CDR1 SGHNT and CDR2 YYREEE (reference sequence). V lost 4 bases, J lost 8 bases, and 19 bases stayed unmatched. CDR3 coding DNA: TGTGCCAGCAGCGCTGGACTAGCGCCTACGAGAGGGGAGTATGAGCAGTTCTTC. It encodes CASSAGLAPTRGEYEQFF.

This rearrangement joins TRBV27 to TRBJ1-6; no definite D call. The V end was cut by 3 bases, the J end by 9 bases, with 12 bases between. CDR3 size: 14 residues. Looked up from germline, CDR1 is MNHEY and CDR2 is SMNVEV (reference sequence). In nucleotides, the CDR3 is TGTGCCAGCAGTTTGGTCGTACTGAGTTCACCCCTCCACTTT. It is translated as CASSLVVLSSPLHF.

As DNA, the CDR3 is TGTGCCAGCAAGCCCGAGACAGGGATCAATGAGCAGTTCTTC. This encodes CASKPETGINEQFF. The J gene is TRBJ2-1, the V gene TRBV2, with 7 bases aligning to TRBD1. The CDR3 has 14 residues. V trimming: 7 bases; J trimming: 6 bases; junction bases outside the gene matches: 9. Per germline, CDR1 SNHLY and CDR2 FYNNEI.

About this clone: One base away lies a much larger clone, so this may be a sequencing read error. Other DNA sequences in the sample encode the same CDR3. The J gene is TRBJ2-7, the V gene TRBV7-9; D is possibly TRBD1 or TRBD2 (5 bases each). In germline, CDR1 is SEHNR, CDR2 FQNEAQ (reference sequence). This CDR3 has 13 residues. The DNA for the CDR3 is TGTGCTAGCAGCTGGGGACGGGGCGAGCAGCAGTACTTC. Translating gives CASSWGRGEQQYF.

The chain combines TRBV5-1 with TRBJ2-2; 9 bases map to TRBD1. The CDR3 is made up of 14 amino acids. V shed 5 bases and J 4 bases; nucleotides not matched to a gene: 3. CDR1 is SGHRS and CDR2 is YFSETQ in the germline V gene. This chain's CDR3 is CASREGQGTGELFF. Here the CDR3 DNA reads TGCGCCAGCAGGGAGGGACAGGGCACCGGGGAGCTGTTTTTT.

The chain employs TRBV19 and TRBJ1-6, with TRBD1 matching over 7 bases. The germline gives CDR1 LNHDA, CDR2 SQIVND (reference sequence). Trimming took 7 bases from V and 7 from J; bases not matched to a gene: 4. The CDR3 extends over 13 amino acids. The CDR3: CASTGQTNSPLHF. DNA of the CDR3: TGTGCCAGTACGGGACAGACCAATTCACCCCTCCACTTT.

The chain employs TRBV5-1 and TRBJ2-7, with D possibly TRBD1 on 5 matching bases. From germline, CDR1 is SGHRS and CDR2 YFSETQ. This CDR3 contains 13 residues. Trimming stripped 3 bases from V and 6 bases from J, with 13 bases between. The CDR3 DNA reads as TGCGCCAGCAGCTCCCAGGGTAGCAGCGAGCAGTACTTC. It is translated as CASSSQGSSEQYF.

This chain uses TRBV10-1 with TRBJ2-1; the match to TRBD1 covers 11 bases. Germline loops: CDR1 WNHNN, CDR2 SYGVQD (reference sequence). The CDR3 runs to 14 residues. After removal of 6 bases from V and 5 bases from J, the junction contained 3 bases not matched to a gene. The CDR3 spells CASSTDRGHNEQFF. The DNA of the CDR3 is TGCGCCAGCAGCACGGACAGGGGGCACAATGAGCAGTTCTTC.

The chain carries TRBV19 and TRBJ2-6, with D perhaps matching TRBD1 (6 bases). The CDR3 contains 20 residues. Germline CDR1 reads LNHDA; CDR2 reads SQIVND (reference sequence). V shed 3 bases and J shed 0 bases, with 21 bases lying between them. CDR3: CASSIPKTGFHRSGANVLTF. CDR3 DNA sequence: TGTGCCAGTAGTATCCCCAAAACAGGGTTCCACCGCTCTGGGGCCAACGTCCTGACTTTC.

This chain uses TRBV5-1 with TRBJ2-2; D possibly corresponds to TRBD1 (6 bases). The V gene's germline CDR1 is SGHRS and CDR2 YFSETQ. V lost 2 bases and J 7 bases, leaving 15 bases between the germline ends. The CDR3 consists of 15 residues. CDR3 region: CASSFQQGRGGELFF. The CDR3 nucleotides read TGCGCCAGCAGCTTTCAACAGGGAAGAGGCGGGGAGCTGTTTTTT.

This clone appeared a single time. The V call is TRBV19, the J call TRBJ2-1; D unresolved. The CDR3 extends over 11 amino acids. V was cut by 7 bases and J by 7 bases, with 8 bases left in between. The germline V gene encodes CDR1 LNHDA and CDR2 SQIVND (reference sequence). DNA for the CDR3: TGTGCCAGTAACGGCGCGAATGAGCAGTTCTTC. This sequence encodes CASNGANEQFF.

This rearrangement joins TRBV29-1 to TRBJ1-5; possibly TRBD1 for D (5 bases). V was clipped by 5 bases and J by 1 base, with 12 bases between them. Germline assignment: CDR1 SQVTM and CDR2 ANQGSEA. CDR3 length: 14 residues. The CDR3 sequence: CSVSGPGSNQPQHF. The CDR3 region has the DNA TGCAGCGTTTCGGGACCCGGGAGCAATCAGCCCCAGCATTTT.

The J gene is TRBJ1-5, the V gene TRBV6-1; 8 bases line up with TRBD1. V lost 2 bases and J lost 0; bases outside the gene matches: 3. Germline V gene sequence: CDR1 MNHNS, CDR2 SASEGT. The CDR3 consists of 16 residues. This CDR3 reads CASSETRGLSNQPQHF. DNA for the CDR3: TGTGCCAGCAGTGAAACCAGGGGGCTTAGCAATCAGCCCCAGCATTTT.

The rearrangement joins TRBV6-5 to TRBJ1-3; D may be TRBD1 (5 bases). Germline CDR1 is MNHEY and CDR2 is SVGAGI. Trimming removed 6 bases from V and 4 bases from J, with 16 bases in between. CDR3 size: 15 residues. The CDR3 protein is CASSRQQVLGNTIYF. CDR3 nucleotide sequence: TGTGCCAGCAGCCGACAACAGGTTCTCGGAAACACCATATATTTT.

The chain uses TRBV5-1 and TRBJ2-2, with D unclear. CDR3 length equals 15 residues. The V end lost 2 bases, the J end lost 1 base, and 9 bases lay between the germline ends. Germline V lookup: CDR1 SGHRS, CDR2 YFSETQ. CDR3 loop: CASSLGQMNTGELFF. CDR3 in DNA: TGCGCCAGCAGCTTAGGTCAGATGAACACCGGGGAGCTGTTTTTT. The variable domain in full, with the rest retrieved from reference TRBV5-1 and TRBJ2-2, is KAGVTQTPRYLIKTRGQQVTLSCSPISGHRSVSWYQQTPGQGLQFLFEYFSETQRNKGNFPGRFSGRQFSNSRSEMNVSTLELGDSALYLCASSLGQMNTGELFFGEGSRLTVL.

The rearrangement joins TRBV7-8 to TRBJ2-1; TRBD2 aligns across 9 bases. This CDR3 has 16 residues. CDR1 SGHVS and CDR2 FQNEAQ come from the germline V gene. Trimming at V came to 5 bases and at J to 8 bases, leaving 13 bases not matched to a gene. The CDR3 nucleotides are TGTGCCAGCAGCCGCGGATGGCTAGCGGGAATCTATGAGCAGTTCTTC. The encoded protein is CASSRGWLAGIYEQFF.